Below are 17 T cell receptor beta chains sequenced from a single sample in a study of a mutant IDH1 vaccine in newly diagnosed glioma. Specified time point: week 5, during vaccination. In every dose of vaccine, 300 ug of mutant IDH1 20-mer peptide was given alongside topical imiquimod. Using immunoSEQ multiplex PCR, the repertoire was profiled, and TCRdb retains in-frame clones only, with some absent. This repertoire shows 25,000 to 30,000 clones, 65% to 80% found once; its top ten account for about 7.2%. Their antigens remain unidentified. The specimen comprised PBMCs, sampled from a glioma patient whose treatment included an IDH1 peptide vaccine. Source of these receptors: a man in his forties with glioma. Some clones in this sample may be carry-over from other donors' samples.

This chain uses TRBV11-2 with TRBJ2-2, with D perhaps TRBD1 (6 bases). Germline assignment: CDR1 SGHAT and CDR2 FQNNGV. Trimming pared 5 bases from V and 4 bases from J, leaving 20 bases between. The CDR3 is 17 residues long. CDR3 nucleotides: TGTGCCAGCAGCGACGATTGGCAGGGGTATGGCACCGGGGAGCTGTTTTTT. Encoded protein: CASSDDWQGYGTGELFF.

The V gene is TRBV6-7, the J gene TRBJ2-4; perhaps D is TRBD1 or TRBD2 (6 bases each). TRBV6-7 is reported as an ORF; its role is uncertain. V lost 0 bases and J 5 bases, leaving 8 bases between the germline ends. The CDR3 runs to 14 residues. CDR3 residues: CASSYSRGENIQYF. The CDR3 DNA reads TGTGCCAGCAGTTACTCAAGGGGGGAAAACATTCAGTACTTC.

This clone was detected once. CDR3 DNA sequence: TGTGCCAGCAGTCTCCGGGACAGGGGATTTACTGAAGCTTTCTTT. It yields the protein CASSLRDRGFTEAFF. The rearrangement links TRBV6-5 to TRBJ1-1, with 10 bases fitting TRBD1. CDR1 and CDR2 from the germline V gene are MNHEY and SVGAGI. The length of the CDR3 is 15 residues. Unmatched junction bases numbered 8, after V lost 5 bases and J lost 5 bases.

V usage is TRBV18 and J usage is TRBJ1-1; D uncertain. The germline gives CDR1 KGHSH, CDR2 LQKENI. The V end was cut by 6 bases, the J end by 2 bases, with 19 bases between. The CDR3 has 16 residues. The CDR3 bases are TGTGCCAGCTCCCACCGATTAGACACTGCTAACACTGAAGCTTTCTTT. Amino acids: CASSHRLDTANTEAFF.

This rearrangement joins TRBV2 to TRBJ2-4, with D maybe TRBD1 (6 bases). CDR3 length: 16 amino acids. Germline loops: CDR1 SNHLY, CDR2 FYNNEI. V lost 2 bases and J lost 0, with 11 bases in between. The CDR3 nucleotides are TGTGCCAGCAGTGAATCTAGGACAGTAGCCAAAAACATTCAGTACTTC. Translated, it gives CASSESRTVAKNIQYF.

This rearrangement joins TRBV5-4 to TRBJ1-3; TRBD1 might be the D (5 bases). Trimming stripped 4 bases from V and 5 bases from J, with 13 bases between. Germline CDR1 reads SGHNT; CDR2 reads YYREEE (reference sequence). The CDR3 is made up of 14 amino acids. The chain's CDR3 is CASSPWGGRNTIYF. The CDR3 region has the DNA TGTGCCAGCAGCCCGTGGGGCGGCCGAAACACCATATATTTT. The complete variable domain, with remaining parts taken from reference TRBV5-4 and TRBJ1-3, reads ETGVTQSPTHLIKTRGQQVTLRCSSQSGHNTVSWYQQALGQGPQFIFQYYREEENGRGNFPPRFSGLQFPNYSSELNVNALELDDSALYLCASSPWGGRNTIYFGEGSWLTVV.

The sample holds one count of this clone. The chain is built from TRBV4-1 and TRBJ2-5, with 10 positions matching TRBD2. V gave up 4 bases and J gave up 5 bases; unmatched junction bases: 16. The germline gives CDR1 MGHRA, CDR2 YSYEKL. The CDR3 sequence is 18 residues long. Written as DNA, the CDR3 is TGCGCCAGCAGCCCCTTCGCAGCGGGGGGGGCGCTGGGGGAGACCCAGTACTTC. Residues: CASSPFAAGGALGETQYF.

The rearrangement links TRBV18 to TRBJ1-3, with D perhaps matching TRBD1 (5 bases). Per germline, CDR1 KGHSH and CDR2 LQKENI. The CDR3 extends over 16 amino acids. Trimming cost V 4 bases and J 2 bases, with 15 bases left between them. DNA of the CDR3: TGTGCCAGCTCACGCTCCGGGACGAACGCTGGAAACACCATATATTTT. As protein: CASSRSGTNAGNTIYF.

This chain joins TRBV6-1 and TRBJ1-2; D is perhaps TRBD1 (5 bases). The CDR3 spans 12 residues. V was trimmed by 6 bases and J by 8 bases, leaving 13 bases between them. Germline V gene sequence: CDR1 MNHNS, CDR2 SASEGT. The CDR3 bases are TGTGCCAGCAGGGGGCCGGAGGGCGGCTACACCTTC. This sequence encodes CASRGPEGGYTF.

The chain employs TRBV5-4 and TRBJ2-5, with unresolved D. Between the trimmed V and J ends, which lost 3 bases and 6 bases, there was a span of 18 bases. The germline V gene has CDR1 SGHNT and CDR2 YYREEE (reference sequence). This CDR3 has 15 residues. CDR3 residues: CASSSPMDRAKTQYF. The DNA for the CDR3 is TGTGCCAGCAGCTCGCCTATGGATAGGGCCAAGACCCAGTACTTC.

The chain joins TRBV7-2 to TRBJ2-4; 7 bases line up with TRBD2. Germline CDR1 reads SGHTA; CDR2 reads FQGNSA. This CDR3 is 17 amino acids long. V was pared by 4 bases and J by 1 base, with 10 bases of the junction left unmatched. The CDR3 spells CASSSIFGGRAKNIQYF. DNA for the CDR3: TGTGCCAGCAGCTCTATCTTCGGGGGGAGGGCCAAAAACATTCAGTACTTC.

The CDR3 sequence: CASSLGTDTQYF. The DNA for the CDR3 is TGTGCCAGCAGCTTAGGCACAGATACGCAGTATTTT. The V call is TRBV7-2, the J call TRBJ2-3; no clear D. The CDR3 is made up of 12 amino acids. V was clipped by 1 base and J by 1 base, with 0 bases between them. Looked up from germline, CDR1 is SGHTA and CDR2 is FQGNSA.

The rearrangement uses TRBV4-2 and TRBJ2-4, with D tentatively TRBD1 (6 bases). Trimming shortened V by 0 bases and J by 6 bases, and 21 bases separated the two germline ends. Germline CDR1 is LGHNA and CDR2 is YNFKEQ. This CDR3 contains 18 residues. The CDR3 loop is CASSQDSPYREGRNIQYF. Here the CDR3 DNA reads TGTGCCAGCAGCCAAGATTCCCCCTACAGGGAAGGGCGAAACATTCAGTACTTC.

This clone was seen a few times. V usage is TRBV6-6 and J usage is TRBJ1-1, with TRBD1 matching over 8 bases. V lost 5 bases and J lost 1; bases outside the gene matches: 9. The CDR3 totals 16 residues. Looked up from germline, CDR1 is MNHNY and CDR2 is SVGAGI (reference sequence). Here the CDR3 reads CASSVIQGAWNTEAFF. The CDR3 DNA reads TGTGCCAGCAGTGTAATCCAGGGGGCATGGAACACTGAAGCTTTCTTT.

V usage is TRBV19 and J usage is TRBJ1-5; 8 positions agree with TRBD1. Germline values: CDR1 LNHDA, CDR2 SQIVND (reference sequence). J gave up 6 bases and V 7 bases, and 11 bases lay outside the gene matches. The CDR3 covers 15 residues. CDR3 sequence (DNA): TGTGCCAGTAATAGAAGAGACAGGGGAGGTCAGCCCCAGCATTTT. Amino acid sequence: CASNRRDRGGQPQHF.

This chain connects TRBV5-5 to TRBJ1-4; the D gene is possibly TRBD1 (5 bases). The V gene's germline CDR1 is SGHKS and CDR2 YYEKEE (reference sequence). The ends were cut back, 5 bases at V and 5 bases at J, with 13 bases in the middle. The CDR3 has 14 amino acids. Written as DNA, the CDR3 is TGTGCCAGCAGACGACGGGGGGGGAATGAAAAACTGTTTTTT. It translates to CASRRRGGNEKLFF.

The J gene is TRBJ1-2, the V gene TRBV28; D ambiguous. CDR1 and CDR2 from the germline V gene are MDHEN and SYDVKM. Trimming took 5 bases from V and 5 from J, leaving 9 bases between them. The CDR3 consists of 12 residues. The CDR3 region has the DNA TGTGCCAGCAGTGTTAGGCCATATGGCTACACCTTC. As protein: CASSVRPYGYTF.